These T cell receptor beta chains were read from a single sample in a study of early T cells in non-severe SARS-CoV-2 infection. Each CDR3 protein is one row after TCRdb ran MiXCR on the 5' RACE reads. The sample shows about 60,000 distinct CDR3 sequences, approximately 11% of them seen only once. The sequenced sample consisted of whole blood. The receptor set was obtained from an adult who was a healthcare worker with PCR-confirmed SARS-CoV-2 infection or an uninfected control (not recorded which). Both conserved end residues are part of each CDR3. Each record gives: D gene, J gene, clone size, V gene, CDR3 DNA, CDR3 protein. The D gene is left open where the match is weak. For some rows the clone size is stated as once, few or many, or as a class when expanded; others skip it.

d_gene: -; j_gene: TRBJ2-7; abundance: many; v_gene: TRBV20-1; CDR3nt: TGCAGTGCTAGATTGGCAGGAGATAACGAGCAGTACTTC; CDR3aa: CSARLAGDNEQYF
d_gene: TRBD2; j_gene: TRBJ2-3; abundance: many; v_gene: TRBV7-2; CDR3nt: TGTGCCAGCAGCTTATCCTCTAGCGGGAGTATCGCAGATACGCAGTATTTT; CDR3aa: CASSLSSSGSIADTQYF
d_gene: TRBD1; j_gene: TRBJ1-5; abundance: -; v_gene: TRBV28; CDR3nt: TGTGCCAGCAGTTTAGAGGGGGCCACTCAGCCCCAGCATTTT; CDR3aa: CASSLEGATQPQHF
d_gene: -; j_gene: TRBJ2-3; abundance: few; v_gene: TRBV24-1; CDR3nt: TGTGCCACCAGTGAAAACACAGATACGCAGTATTTT; CDR3aa: CATSENTDTQYF
d_gene: -; j_gene: TRBJ2-7; abundance: many; v_gene: TRBV9; CDR3nt: TGTGCCAGCAGCGTAGGAACAGAGAGATACGAGCAGTACTTC; CDR3aa: CASSVGTERYEQYF
d_gene: -; j_gene: TRBJ2-5; abundance: few; v_gene: TRBV4-2; CDR3nt: TGTGCCAGCAGCCAAGAAGGTTCCGAGGAAGAGACCCAGTACTTC; CDR3aa: CASSQEGSEEETQYF
d_gene: -; j_gene: TRBJ2-6; abundance: many; v_gene: TRBV24-1; CDR3nt: TGTGCCACCAGTGAAGTGGGCTCGGGGGGGGCCAACGTCCTGACTTTC; CDR3aa: CATSEVGSGGANVLTF
d_gene: -; j_gene: TRBJ1-2; abundance: -; v_gene: TRBV6-2/TRBV6-3; CDR3nt: TGTGCCAGCAGTTACTCGGCAGGCTACTATGGCTACACCTTC; CDR3aa: CASSYSAGYYGYTF
d_gene: -; j_gene: TRBJ1-5; abundance: many; v_gene: TRBV7-9; CDR3nt: TGTGCCAGCAGCTTAAACGAGGCTCAGCCCCAGCATTTT; CDR3aa: CASSLNEAQPQHF
d_gene: TRBD2; j_gene: TRBJ2-7; abundance: many; v_gene: TRBV11-2; CDR3nt: TGTGCCAGCAGCCCGCTGCGGGAGTCGCTGTACGAGCAGTACTTC; CDR3aa: CASSPLRESLYEQYF
d_gene: TRBD2; j_gene: TRBJ2-7; abundance: -; v_gene: TRBV9; CDR3nt: TGTGCCAGCAGCGAGCCGGACGGGAGGTCTACGGGGGAGCAGTACTTC; CDR3aa: CASSEPDGRSTGEQYF
d_gene: -; j_gene: TRBJ1-1; abundance: -; v_gene: TRBV20-1; CDR3nt: TGCAGTGCCCTCCAGGGGCCCAGGAACACTGAAGCTTTCTTT; CDR3aa: CSALQGPRNTEAFF
d_gene: -; j_gene: TRBJ2-7; abundance: many; v_gene: TRBV7-2; CDR3nt: TGTGCCAGCAGCTTCCGTGGGGGGTACGAGCAGTACTTC; CDR3aa: CASSFRGGYEQYF
d_gene: -; j_gene: TRBJ1-1; abundance: -; v_gene: TRBV4-3; CDR3nt: TGCGCCAGCAGCCAACTGGACAGCGGGATGGAAGCTTTCTTT; CDR3aa: CASSQLDSGMEAFF
d_gene: -; j_gene: TRBJ2-3; abundance: many; v_gene: TRBV19; CDR3nt: TGTGCCAGTAGTAGAGGTGGCACAGATACGCAGTATTTT; CDR3aa: CASSRGGTDTQYF
d_gene: TRBD2; j_gene: TRBJ2-7; abundance: few; v_gene: TRBV27; CDR3nt: TGTGCCAGCAGTCCCATATCCCTGACTAGCGGGGGCGAGCAGTACTTC; CDR3aa: CASSPISLTSGGEQYF
d_gene: TRBD2; j_gene: TRBJ2-1; abundance: many; v_gene: TRBV5-4; CDR3nt: TGTGCCAGCAGGGCGGGACTAGCGGGAGGGAATGAGCAGTTCTTC; CDR3aa: CASRAGLAGGNEQFF
d_gene: -; j_gene: TRBJ2-7; abundance: -; v_gene: TRBV6-1; CDR3nt: TGTGCCAGCAGTAGTGAGGGGTACGAGCAGTACTTC; CDR3aa: CASSSEGYEQYF
d_gene: -; j_gene: TRBJ2-3; abundance: -; v_gene: TRBV28; CDR3nt: TGTGCCAGCAGCCAATGGGGGGATACGCAGTATTTT; CDR3aa: CASSQWGDTQYF
d_gene: -; j_gene: TRBJ2-2; abundance: few; v_gene: TRBV7-2; CDR3nt: TGTGCCAGCAGCTTAGATGGGGGGCCCGGGGAGCTGTTTTTT; CDR3aa: CASSLDGGPGELFF
d_gene: -; j_gene: TRBJ2-2; abundance: many; v_gene: TRBV7-9; CDR3nt: TGTGCCAGCAGCTTGGGGGGCCACGGGGAGCTGTTTTTT; CDR3aa: CASSLGGHGELFF
d_gene: -; j_gene: TRBJ1-5; abundance: -; v_gene: TRBV19; CDR3nt: TGTGCCAGTAGCCCCTATGGGGGTAGCAATCAGCCCCAGCATTTT; CDR3aa: CASSPYGGSNQPQHF